This is a list of T cell receptor beta chains from one sample in a study of blood T cell repertoires in COVID-19. Assay: immunoSEQ multiplex PCR; the TCRdb copy retains only in-frame clones and omits some. The data contain about 67,000 clones, 86% of them singletons. Sequenced material: peripheral blood. All receptors come from a man in his fifties with active COVID-19. CDR3s include the opening cysteine and the closing phenylalanine or tryptophan. A D gene is named only where the DNA matches it firmly. The size entry is marked missing in some rows and otherwise reads once, few, many or a size class.

clone_size,v_call,d_call,j_call,cdr3_nt,cdr3_aa
once,TRBV29-1,NA,TRBJ1-2,TGCAGCGCACGCAGGGCGAACTATGGCTACACCTTC,CSARRANYGYTF
NA,TRBV9,NA,TRBJ2-1,TGTGCCAGCAGCGTAGCTGGAGGCGGTCGGGACAATGAGCAGTTCTTC,CASSVAGGGRDNEQFF
NA,TRBV5-1,TRBD1,TRBJ1-2,TGCGCCAGCAGCTTCACAAGTACCGGGACAGAGACCGGCACCTTC,CASSFTSTGTETGTF
NA,TRBV2,NA,TRBJ1-1,TGTGCCAGCAGCACAGTGGACAAAAACACTGAAGCTTTCTTT,CASSTVDKNTEAFF
NA,TRBV24-1,TRBD1,TRBJ2-3,TGTGCCACCGACCAGGGGGCTCTGGCAGATACGCAGTATTTT,CATDQGALADTQYF
NA,TRBV5-6,TRBD1,TRBJ1-2,TGTGCCAGCAGCCGACAGGGTTTGAGCTATGGCTACACCTTC,CASSRQGLSYGYTF
NA,TRBV4-3,NA,TRBJ2-2,TGCGCCAGCAGCCAAGCAAAAGGGGGTAGCACCGGGGAGCTGTTTTTT,CASSQAKGGSTGELFF
NA,TRBV9,TRBD1,TRBJ2-7,TGTGCCAGCAGCCAGGGACAGGGAGCCTACGAGCAGTACTTC,CASSQGQGAYEQYF
few,TRBV5-4,NA,TRBJ1-6,TGTGCCAGCAGCTTGGGGGGCAAAAGCTCCTATAATTCACCCCTCCACTTT,CASSLGGKSSYNSPLHF
NA,TRBV5-1,NA,TRBJ2-1,TGCGCCAGCAGCTATGGACTACCCGGCTCCTACAATGAGCAGTTCTTC,CASSYGLPGSYNEQFF
NA,TRBV6-5,TRBD1,TRBJ1-1,TGTGCCAGCAGCGGGGGACAGGCGCGAACTGAAGCTTTCTTT,CASSGGQARTEAFF
NA,TRBV4-3,TRBD1,TRBJ2-1,TGCGCCAGCAGCCAAGCAGGGACAGGGGGGAGCTCCTACAATGAGCAGTTCTTC,CASSQAGTGGSSYNEQFF
NA,TRBV28,TRBD2,TRBJ2-7,TGTGCCAGCAGGTCTAGCGGGAGAAACTACGAGCAGTACTTC,CASRSSGRNYEQYF
NA,TRBV30,TRBD1,TRBJ1-5,TGTGCCTGCAACAGGGGTGGTCAGCCCCAGCATTTT,CACNRGGQPQHF
NA,TRBV3-1/TRBV3-2,NA,TRBJ1-1,TGTGCCAGCAGCCAAGGTCAGGGTGGGAACACTGAAGCTTTCTTT,CASSQGQGGNTEAFF
once,TRBV7-2,TRBD1,TRBJ1-1,TGTGCCAGCAGCTCGGACAGGGGGAACACTGAAGCTTTCTTT,CASSSDRGNTEAFF
NA,TRBV6-5,NA,TRBJ1-5,TGTGCCAGCAGTTTCAGGGATAGCAATCAGCCCCAGCATTTT,CASSFRDSNQPQHF
NA,TRBV27,NA,TRBJ2-2,TGTGCCAGCCCCATCGAGGAACTGACCTACACCGGGGAGCTGTTTTTT,CASPIEELTYTGELFF
NA,TRBV29-1,TRBD2,TRBJ2-1,TGCAGCGTTGCGTCTAGCGGAAACAATGAGCAGTTCTTC,CSVASSGNNEQFF
NA,TRBV3-1/TRBV3-2,NA,TRBJ2-7,TGTGCCAGCAGCCAGGCACGAACCTACGAGCAGTACTTC,CASSQARTYEQYF
NA,TRBV6-1,NA,TRBJ1-2,TGTGCCAGCAGTGACCCACCGGGAAAGTACTATGGCTACACCTTC,CASSDPPGKYYGYTF
NA,TRBV9,TRBD1,TRBJ2-3,TGTGCCAGCAAGGGACAGAACACAGATACGCAGTATTTT,CASKGQNTDTQYF
NA,TRBV14,NA,TRBJ2-1,TGTGCCAGCAGCCAACTCCGCGCTGGGGGGGCCATGAATGAGCAGTTCTTC,CASSQLRAGGAMNEQFF
NA,TRBV27,TRBD1,TRBJ1-2,TGTGCCAGCAGACGCGTGGGACAGTCTTATGGCTACACCTTC,CASRRVGQSYGYTF
NA,TRBV29-1,NA,TRBJ2-5,TGCAGCGTTGAGGCGGGGTCAGCAAAAGAGACCCAGTACTTC,CSVEAGSAKETQYF
NA,TRBV7-9,NA,TRBJ2-7,TGTGCCAGCAGTAGGGGGTACGAGCAGTACTTC,CASSRGYEQYF
NA,TRBV7-9,NA,TRBJ2-7,TGTGCCAGCAGCCCCGTGGCGGGTGGCGAGCAGTACTTC,CASSPVAGGEQYF